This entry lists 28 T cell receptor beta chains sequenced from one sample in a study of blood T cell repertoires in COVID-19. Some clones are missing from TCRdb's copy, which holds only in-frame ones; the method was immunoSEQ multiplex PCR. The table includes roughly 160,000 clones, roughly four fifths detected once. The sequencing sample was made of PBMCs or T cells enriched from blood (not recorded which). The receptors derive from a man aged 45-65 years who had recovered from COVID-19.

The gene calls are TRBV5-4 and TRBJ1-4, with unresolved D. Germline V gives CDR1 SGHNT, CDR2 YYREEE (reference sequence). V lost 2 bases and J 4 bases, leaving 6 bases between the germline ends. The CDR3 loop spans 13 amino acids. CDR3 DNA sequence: TGTGCCAGCAGCTTAAGCTATAATGAAAAACTGTTTTTT. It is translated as CASSLSYNEKLFF.

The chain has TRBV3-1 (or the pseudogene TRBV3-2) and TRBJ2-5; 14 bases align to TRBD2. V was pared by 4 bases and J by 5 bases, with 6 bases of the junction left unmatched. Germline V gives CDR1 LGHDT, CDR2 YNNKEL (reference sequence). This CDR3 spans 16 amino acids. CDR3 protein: CASSRGTSGSGETQYF. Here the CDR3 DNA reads TGTGCCAGCAGCCGCGGGACTAGCGGGAGTGGTGAGACCCAGTACTTC.

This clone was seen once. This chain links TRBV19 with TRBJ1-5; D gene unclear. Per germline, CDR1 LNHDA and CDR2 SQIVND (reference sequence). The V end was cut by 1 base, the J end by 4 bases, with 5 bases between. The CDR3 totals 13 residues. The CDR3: CASSIVLNQPQHF. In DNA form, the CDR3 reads TGTGCCAGTAGTATAGTTCTGAATCAGCCCCAGCATTTT.

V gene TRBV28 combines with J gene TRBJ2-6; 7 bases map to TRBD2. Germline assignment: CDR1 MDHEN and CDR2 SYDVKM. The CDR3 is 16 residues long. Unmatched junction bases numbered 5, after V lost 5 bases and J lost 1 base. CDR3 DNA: TGTGCCAGCAGTCCCCCTAGCGGATCTGGGGCCAACGTCCTGACTTTC. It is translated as CASSPPSGSGANVLTF.

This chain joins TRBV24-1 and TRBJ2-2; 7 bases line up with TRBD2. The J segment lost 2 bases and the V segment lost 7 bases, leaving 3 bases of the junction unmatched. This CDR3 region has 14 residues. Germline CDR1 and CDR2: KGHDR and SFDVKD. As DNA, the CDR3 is TGTGCCACCAGAGCGGGGCAAAACACCGGGGAGCTGTTTTTT. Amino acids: CATRAGQNTGELFF.

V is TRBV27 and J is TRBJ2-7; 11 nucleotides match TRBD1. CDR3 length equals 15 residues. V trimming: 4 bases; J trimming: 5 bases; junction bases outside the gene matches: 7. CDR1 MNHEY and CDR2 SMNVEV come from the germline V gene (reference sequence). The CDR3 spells CASSSGQGARDEQYF. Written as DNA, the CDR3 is TGTGCCAGCAGTTCCGGACAGGGGGCAAGGGACGAGCAGTACTTC.

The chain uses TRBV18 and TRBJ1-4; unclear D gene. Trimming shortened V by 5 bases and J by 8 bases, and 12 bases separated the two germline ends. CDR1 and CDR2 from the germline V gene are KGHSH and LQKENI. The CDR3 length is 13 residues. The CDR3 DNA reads TGTGCCAGCTCATCCCTCAGTGGCGAAAAACTGTTTTTT. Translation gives CASSSLSGEKLFF.

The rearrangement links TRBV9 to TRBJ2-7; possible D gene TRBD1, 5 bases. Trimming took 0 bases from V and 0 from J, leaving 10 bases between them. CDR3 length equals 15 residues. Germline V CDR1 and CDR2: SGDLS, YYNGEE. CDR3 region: CASSVGSDSSYEQYF. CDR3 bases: TGTGCCAGCAGCGTAGGAAGTGACAGCTCCTACGAGCAGTACTTC.

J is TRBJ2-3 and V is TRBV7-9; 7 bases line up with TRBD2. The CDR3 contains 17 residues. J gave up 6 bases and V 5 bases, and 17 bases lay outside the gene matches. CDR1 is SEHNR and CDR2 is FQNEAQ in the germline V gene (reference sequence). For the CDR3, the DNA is TGTGCCAGCAGCAAACGAAGCGGGGTTATCTCCCCCGATACGCAGTATTTT. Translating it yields CASSKRSGVISPDTQYF.

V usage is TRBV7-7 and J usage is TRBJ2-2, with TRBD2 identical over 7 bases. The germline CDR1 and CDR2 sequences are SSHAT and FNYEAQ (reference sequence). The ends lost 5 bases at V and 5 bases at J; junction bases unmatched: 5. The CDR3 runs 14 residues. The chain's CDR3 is CASSPHGGTGELFF. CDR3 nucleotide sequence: TGTGCCAGCAGCCCCCACGGGGGGACCGGGGAGCTGTTTTTT.

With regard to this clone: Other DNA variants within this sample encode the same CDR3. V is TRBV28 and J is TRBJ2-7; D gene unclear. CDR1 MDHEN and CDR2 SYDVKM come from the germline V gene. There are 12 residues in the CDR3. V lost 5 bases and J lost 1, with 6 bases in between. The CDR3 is CASSLLSYEQYF. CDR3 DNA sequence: TGTGCCAGCAGTCTCCTTTCCTACGAGCAGTACTTC.

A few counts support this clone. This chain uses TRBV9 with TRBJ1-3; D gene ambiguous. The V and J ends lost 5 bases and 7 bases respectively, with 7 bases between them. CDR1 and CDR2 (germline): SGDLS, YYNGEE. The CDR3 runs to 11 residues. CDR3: CASSRGNTIYF. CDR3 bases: TGTGCCAGCAGTCGAGGGAACACCATATATTTT.

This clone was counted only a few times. This chain's CDR3 is CASSSGLARYNEQFF. As DNA, the CDR3 is TGTGCCAGCAGTTCGGGACTAGCGAGATACAATGAGCAGTTCTTC. V gene TRBV28 combines with J gene TRBJ2-1, with 10 nucleotides matching TRBD2. The CDR3 extends over 15 amino acids. The V gene end was trimmed by 4 bases and the J gene end by 4 bases; junction bases not matched to a gene: 4. Per germline, CDR1 MDHEN and CDR2 SYDVKM.

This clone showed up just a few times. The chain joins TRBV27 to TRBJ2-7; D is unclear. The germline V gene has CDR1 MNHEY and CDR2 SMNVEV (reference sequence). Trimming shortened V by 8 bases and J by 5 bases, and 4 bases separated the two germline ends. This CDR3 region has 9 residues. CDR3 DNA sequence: TGTGCCAGCGGCCACGAGCAGTACTTC. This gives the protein CASGHEQYF.

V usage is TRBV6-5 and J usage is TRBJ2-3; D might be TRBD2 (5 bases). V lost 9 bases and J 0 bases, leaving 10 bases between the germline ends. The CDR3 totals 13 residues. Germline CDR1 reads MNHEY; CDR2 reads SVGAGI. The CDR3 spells CASGLDSTDTQYF. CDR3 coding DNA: TGTGCCAGTGGACTTGACAGCACAGATACGCAGTATTTT.

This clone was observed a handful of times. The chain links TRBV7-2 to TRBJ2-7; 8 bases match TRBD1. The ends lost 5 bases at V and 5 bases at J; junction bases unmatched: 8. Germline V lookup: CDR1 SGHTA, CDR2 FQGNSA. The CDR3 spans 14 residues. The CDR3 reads CASSEDRDVHEQYF. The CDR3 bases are TGTGCCAGCAGCGAGGACAGGGACGTCCACGAGCAGTACTTC.

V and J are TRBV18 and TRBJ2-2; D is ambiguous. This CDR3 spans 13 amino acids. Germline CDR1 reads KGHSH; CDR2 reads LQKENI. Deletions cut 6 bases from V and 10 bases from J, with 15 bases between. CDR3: CASSQPAGVELFF. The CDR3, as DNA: TGTGCCAGCTCCCAACCGGCAGGCGTGGAGCTGTTTTTT.

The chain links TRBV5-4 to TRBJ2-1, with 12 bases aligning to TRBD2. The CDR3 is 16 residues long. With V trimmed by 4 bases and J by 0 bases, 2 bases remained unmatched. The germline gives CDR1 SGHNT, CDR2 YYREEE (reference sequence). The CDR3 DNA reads TGTGCCAGCAGCCAGACTAGCGGGAGCTCCTACAATGAGCAGTTCTTC. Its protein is CASSQTSGSSYNEQFF.

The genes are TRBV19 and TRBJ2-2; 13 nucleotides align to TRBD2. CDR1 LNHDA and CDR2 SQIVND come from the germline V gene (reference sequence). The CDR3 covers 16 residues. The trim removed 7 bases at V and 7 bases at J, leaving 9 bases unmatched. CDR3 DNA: TGTGCCAGTAACCCCGAAAGGACTAGCGGGGGCGGGGAGCTGTTTTTT. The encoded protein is CASNPERTSGGGELFF.

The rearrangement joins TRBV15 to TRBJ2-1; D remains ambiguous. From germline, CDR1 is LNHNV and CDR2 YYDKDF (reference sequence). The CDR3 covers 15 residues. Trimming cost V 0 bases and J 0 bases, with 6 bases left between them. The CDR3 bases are TGTGCCACCAGCAGAGATAGGAGCTCCTACAATGAGCAGTTCTTC. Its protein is CATSRDRSSYNEQFF.

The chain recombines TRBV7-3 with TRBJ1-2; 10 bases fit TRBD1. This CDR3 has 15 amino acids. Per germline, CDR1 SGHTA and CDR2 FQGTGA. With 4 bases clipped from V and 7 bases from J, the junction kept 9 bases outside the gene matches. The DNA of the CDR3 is TGTGCCAGCAGCTCTACCGGGACAGGGGACTTTGGCTACACCTTC. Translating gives CASSSTGTGDFGYTF.

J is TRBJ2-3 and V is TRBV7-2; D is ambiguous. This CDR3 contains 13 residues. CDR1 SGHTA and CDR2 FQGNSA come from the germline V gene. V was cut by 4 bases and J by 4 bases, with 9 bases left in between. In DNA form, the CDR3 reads TGTGCCAGCAGCTATAGAGGTTCAGATACGCAGTATTTT. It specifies CASSYRGSDTQYF.

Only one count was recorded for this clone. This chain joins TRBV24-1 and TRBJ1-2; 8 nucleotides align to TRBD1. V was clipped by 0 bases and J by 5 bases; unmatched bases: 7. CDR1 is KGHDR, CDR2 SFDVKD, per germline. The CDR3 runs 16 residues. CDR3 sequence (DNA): TGTGCCACCAGTGATTTGAACCCGACAGGGGATTATGGCTACACCTTC. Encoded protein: CATSDLNPTGDYGYTF.

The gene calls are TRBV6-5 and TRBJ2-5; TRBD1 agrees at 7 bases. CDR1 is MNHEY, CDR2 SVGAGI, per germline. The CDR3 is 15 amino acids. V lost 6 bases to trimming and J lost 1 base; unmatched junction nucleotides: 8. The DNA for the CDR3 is TGTGCCAGCAGCAAGGCCTGGACAGGCCAAGAGACCCAGTACTTC. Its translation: CASSKAWTGQETQYF.

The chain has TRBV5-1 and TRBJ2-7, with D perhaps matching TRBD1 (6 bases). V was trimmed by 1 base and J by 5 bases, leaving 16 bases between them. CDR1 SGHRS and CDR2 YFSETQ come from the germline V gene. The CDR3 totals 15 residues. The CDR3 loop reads CASSLWGTPGDEQYF. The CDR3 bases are TGCGCCAGCAGCTTGTGGGGGACACCTGGGGACGAGCAGTACTTC.

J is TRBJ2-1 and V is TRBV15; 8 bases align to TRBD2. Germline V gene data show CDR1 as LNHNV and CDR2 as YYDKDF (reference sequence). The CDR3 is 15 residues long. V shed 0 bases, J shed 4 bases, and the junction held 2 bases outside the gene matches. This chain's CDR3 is CATSRDPGGYNEQFF. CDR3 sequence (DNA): TGTGCCACCAGCAGAGATCCGGGAGGGTACAATGAGCAGTTCTTC.

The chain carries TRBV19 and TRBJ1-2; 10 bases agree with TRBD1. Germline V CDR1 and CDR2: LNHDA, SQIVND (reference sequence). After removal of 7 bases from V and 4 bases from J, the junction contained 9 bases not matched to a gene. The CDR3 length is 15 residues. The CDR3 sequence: CASNPSGQGVYGYTF. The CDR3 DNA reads TGTGCCAGTAATCCATCTGGACAGGGGGTCTATGGCTACACCTTC. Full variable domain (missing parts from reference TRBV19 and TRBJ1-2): DGGITQSPKYLFRKEGQNVTLSCEQNLNHDAMYWYRQDPGQGLRLIYYSQIVNDFQKGDIAEGYSVSREKKESFPLTVTSAQKNPTAFYLCASNPSGQGVYGYTFGSGTRLTVV.

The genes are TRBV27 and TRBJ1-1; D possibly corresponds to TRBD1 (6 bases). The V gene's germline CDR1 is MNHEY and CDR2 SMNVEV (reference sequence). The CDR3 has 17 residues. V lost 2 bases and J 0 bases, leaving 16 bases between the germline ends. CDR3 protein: CASSLLWDTQMNTEAFF. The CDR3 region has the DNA TGTGCCAGCAGTTTACTTTGGGACACCCAAATGAACACTGAAGCTTTCTTT.